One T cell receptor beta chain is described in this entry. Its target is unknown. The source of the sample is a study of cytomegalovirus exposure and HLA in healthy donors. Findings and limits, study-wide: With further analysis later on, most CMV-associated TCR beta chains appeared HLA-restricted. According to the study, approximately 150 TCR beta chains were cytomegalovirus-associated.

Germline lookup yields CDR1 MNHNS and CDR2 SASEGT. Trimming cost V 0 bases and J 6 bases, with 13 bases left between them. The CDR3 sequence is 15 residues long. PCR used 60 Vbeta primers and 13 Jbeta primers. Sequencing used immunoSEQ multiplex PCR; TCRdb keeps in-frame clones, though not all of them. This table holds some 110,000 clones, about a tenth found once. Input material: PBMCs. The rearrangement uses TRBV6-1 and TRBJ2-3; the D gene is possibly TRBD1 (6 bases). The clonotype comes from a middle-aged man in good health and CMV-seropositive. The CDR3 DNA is TGTGCCAGCAGTGAAGCGATTCAGGGGTGGGATACGCAGTATTTT. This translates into CASSEAIQGWDTQYF.